What follows are 26 T cell receptor beta chains derived from one specimen sequenced in a study of beta chain features in type 1 diabetes. Every bit of the isolated RNA underwent reverse transcription, so sequencing read expressed TCRB transcripts. Profiled with immunoSEQ multiplex PCR; TCRdb holds only in-frame clones, not every one. The sample contains hundreds of thousands of clones, 15% to 19% of which appear only once. Material: naive CD4+ T cells from blood. The receptor set was obtained from a man aged 18 to 35 in good health.

This clone was picked up a small number of times. The V and J genes are TRBV19 and TRBJ2-2, with a weak D call TRBD1 (5 bases). V lost 5 bases and J lost 5, with 12 bases in between. CDR1 is LNHDA and CDR2 is SQIVND in the germline V gene (reference sequence). The length of the CDR3 is 14 residues. CDR3 sequence reads: CASSSKPGTGELFF. DNA for the CDR3: TGTGCCAGTAGTTCCAAGCCAGGGACCGGGGAGCTGTTTTTT.

V and J are TRBV4-1 and TRBJ2-1; weak D call: TRBD1 (5 bases). The CDR3 is 17 residues long. V was pared by 0 bases and J by 4 bases, with 16 bases between. In germline, CDR1 is MGHRA, CDR2 YSYEKL. CDR3 loop: CASSQDLGQPWYNEQFF. The CDR3, as DNA: TGCGCCAGCAGCCAAGATTTGGGGCAGCCCTGGTACAATGAGCAGTTCTTC.

This clone occurred a few times. Other DNA sequences in the same sample also yield this CDR3. J is TRBJ1-5 and V is TRBV7-2, with D possibly matching TRBD1 (6 bases). Germline values: CDR1 SGHTA, CDR2 FQGNSA. CDR3 size: 14 residues. With 1 base removed from V and 5 bases from J, the gap between germline ends came to 9 bases. This CDR3 is CASSLGRGDQPQHF. CDR3 sequence (DNA): TGTGCCAGCAGCTTAGGAAGGGGGGATCAGCCCCAGCATTTT. The full variable domain, rest sourced from reference TRBV7-2 and TRBJ1-5, is GAGVSQSPSNKVTEKGKDVELRCDPISGHTALYWYRQSLGQGLEFLIYFQGNSAPDKSGLPSDRFSAERTGGSVSTLTIQRTQQEDSAVYLCASSLGRGDQPQHFGDGTRLSIL.

This chain connects TRBV5-1 to TRBJ1-5, with TRBD1 as a possible D gene (6 bases). The CDR3 covers 15 residues. Germline CDR1 reads SGHRS; CDR2 reads YFSETQ. The V gene lost 0 bases and the J gene lost 1 base, with 8 bases spanning the gap. As DNA, the CDR3 is TGCGCCAGCAGCTTGGCCGGACAGAGCAATCAGCCCCAGCATTTT. It is translated as CASSLAGQSNQPQHF.

This clone was counted between two and nine times. The chain joins TRBV6-1 to TRBJ2-1; perhaps TRBD1 as D (6 bases). Germline CDR1 reads MNHNS; CDR2 reads SASEGT. The CDR3 has 13 residues. Between the trimmed V and J ends, which lost 4 bases and 8 bases, there was a span of 12 bases. The CDR3 bases are TGTGCCAGCAGTGCGCAGGGGAGAGATGAGCAGTTCTTC. Amino acid sequence: CASSAQGRDEQFF.

The table lists this clone with a few counts. This chain uses TRBV5-1 with TRBJ1-1; TRBD1 aligns across 7 bases. The CDR3 spans 15 residues. CDR1 and CDR2 (germline): SGHRS, YFSETQ. Losses at the gene ends were 4 bases for V and 1 base for J; bases not matched to a gene: 7. The DNA of the CDR3 is TGCGCCAGCAGCATCCCGACAGGGCCGAACACTGAAGCTTTCTTT. This codes for CASSIPTGPNTEAFF.

This clone was observed a few times. The V and J genes are TRBV20-1 and TRBJ1-4, with no clear D. Trimming cost V 3 bases and J 8 bases, with 7 bases left between them. The germline CDR1 and CDR2 sequences are DFQATT and SNEGSKA (reference sequence). CDR3 length equals 11 residues. The chain's CDR3 is CSARPKEKLFF. In DNA, the CDR3 is TGCAGTGCTAGGCCGAAAGAAAAACTGTTTTTT.

The rearrangement uses TRBV10-3 and TRBJ2-7; 9 bases align to TRBD1. The CDR3 covers 14 residues. V lost 5 bases to trimming and J lost 0 bases; unmatched junction nucleotides: 2. The germline gives CDR1 ENHRY, CDR2 SYGVKD. CDR3 nucleotides: TGTGCCATCAGTCCGGGACAGGGCTCCTACGAGCAGTACTTC. Its translation: CAISPGQGSYEQYF.

This chain joins TRBV14 and TRBJ1-2; 7 bases line up with TRBD1. The CDR3 loop spans 16 amino acids. With 0 bases clipped from V and 4 bases from J, the junction kept 8 bases outside the gene matches. Germline CDR1 reads SGHDN; CDR2 reads FVKESK. CDR3 amino acids: CASSQETGKRSYGYTF. CDR3 nucleotides: TGTGCCAGCAGCCAAGAGACAGGGAAAAGGAGCTATGGCTACACCTTC.

This chain links TRBV27 with TRBJ1-3; the D is unclear. Germline V gene data show CDR1 as MNHEY and CDR2 as SMNVEV (reference sequence). The CDR3 has 16 residues. Trimming took off 3 bases at V and 0 bases at J, with 12 bases between the two ends. CDR3 loop: CASSFPRLSSGNTIYF. In DNA, the CDR3 is TGTGCCAGCAGTTTCCCCCGTTTGTCCTCTGGAAACACCATATATTTT.

The chain couples TRBV4-2 to TRBJ1-5; D is ambiguous. The germline V gene encodes CDR1 LGHNA and CDR2 YNFKEQ. Trimming cost V 5 bases and J 1 base, with 15 bases left between them. The CDR3 spans 16 residues. CDR3 sequence: CASSSSGSGSNQPQHF. The CDR3 nucleotides read TGTGCCAGCAGCTCTTCAGGTTCTGGAAGCAATCAGCCCCAGCATTTT.

This CDR3 reads CASSPDRAFTSYNEQFF. The CDR3 DNA reads TGTGCCAGCAGCCCGGACAGGGCTTTTACATCCTACAATGAGCAGTTCTTC. This chain connects TRBV7-9 to TRBJ2-1; 8 nucleotides line up with TRBD1. The CDR3 length is 17 residues. CDR1 is SEHNR, CDR2 FQNEAQ, per germline (reference sequence). V shed 5 bases, J shed 1 base, and the junction held 10 bases outside the gene matches.

This clone was seen a few times. The rearrangement joins TRBV6-6 to TRBJ1-2; 9 nucleotides align to TRBD1. From germline, CDR1 is MNHNY and CDR2 SVGAGI (reference sequence). With V trimmed by 5 bases and J by 6 bases, 7 bases remained unmatched. CDR3 length: 14 amino acids. In DNA, the CDR3 is TGTGCCAGCAGTCACGGGACAGGGCCCGATGGCTACACCTTC. Protein product: CASSHGTGPDGYTF.

Notes on this clone: This sample also contains other DNA sequences that code for the same CDR3. V usage is TRBV27 and J usage is TRBJ2-2; the D is unclear. CDR3 length: 12 residues. CDR1 and CDR2 from the germline V gene are MNHEY and SMNVEV (reference sequence). Deletions cut 0 bases from V and 7 bases from J, with 3 bases between. For the CDR3, the DNA is TGTGCCAGCAGTTTATCGCGCGGGGAGCTGTTTTTT. This gives the protein CASSLSRGELFF.

The chain recombines TRBV12-1 with TRBJ2-7; the table names TRBD2, a call not compared with the DNA. TRBV12-1 is a known pseudogene. This CDR3 has 13 residues. Here the CDR3 reads CASNSTGAYEQYF. The CDR3 DNA is TGTGCCAGCAACTCAACGGGAGCCTACGAGCAGTACTTC.

CDR3: CASSLRLAGEVGANVLTF. CDR3 nucleotide sequence: TGTGCCAGCAGCTTACGCTTAGCGGGAGAGGTTGGGGCCAACGTCCTGACTTTC. The V call is TRBV11-1, the J call TRBJ2-6; 9 bases are shared with TRBD2. Unmatched junction bases numbered 8, after V lost 2 bases and J lost 3 bases. The CDR3 is 18 amino acids. The V gene's germline CDR1 is SGHAT and CDR2 FQDESV (reference sequence).

In its sample, this clone was seen a few times. The chain carries TRBV4-3 and TRBJ1-2; the match to TRBD1 covers 9 bases. CDR3 length: 17 amino acids. V dropped 0 bases and J dropped 6; count of bases not matched to a gene: 11. Germline CDR1 LGHNA, CDR2 YSLEER. The CDR3 DNA follows: TGCGCCAGCAGCCAAGATCTAGGGACAGGGCGGGTCGATGGCTACACCTTC. Protein sequence: CASSQDLGTGRVDGYTF.

The J gene is TRBJ1-2, the V gene TRBV4-2; maybe TRBD1 (6 bases). Germline V CDR1 and CDR2: LGHNA, YNFKEQ. This CDR3 comprises 15 residues. Deletions cut 0 bases from V and 2 bases from J, with 10 bases between. The CDR3 sequence: CASSQDNRENYGYTF. In DNA, the CDR3 is TGTGCCAGCAGCCAAGACAACAGGGAGAACTATGGCTACACCTTC.

The J gene is TRBJ1-1, the V gene TRBV10-3; no clear D gene. With 5 bases removed from V and 8 bases from J, the gap between germline ends came to 15 bases. Per the germline V gene, CDR1 is ENHRY and CDR2 is SYGVKD. The CDR3 has 13 residues. Written as DNA, the CDR3 is TGTGCCATCAGTCCCAAAGGTACACAAGAAGCTTTCTTT. It is translated as CAISPKGTQEAFF.

The chain recombines TRBV7-2 with TRBJ2-6, with D possibly matching TRBD2 (5 bases). Trimming pared 5 bases from V and 2 bases from J, leaving 16 bases between. CDR1 and CDR2 from the germline V gene are SGHTA and FQGNSA. The CDR3 consists of 17 residues. The CDR3: CASSPRSSGAGANVLTF. CDR3 sequence (DNA): TGTGCCAGCAGCCCGAGGTCGTCCGGGGCTGGGGCCAACGTCCTGACTTTC.

This clone was found a few times. V is TRBV13 and J is TRBJ1-2; D gene ambiguous. The CDR3 runs 14 residues. Germline-derived CDR1 and CDR2 are PRHDT and FYEKMQ (reference sequence). V lost 5 bases and J 0 bases, leaving 10 bases between the germline ends. The CDR3 reads CASSVQLSNYGYTF. The CDR3 DNA reads as TGTGCCAGCAGCGTACAGCTTTCTAACTATGGCTACACCTTC.

This clone has just a few counts. The genes are TRBV19 and TRBJ2-1; 14 bases fit TRBD2. Germline V gene data show CDR1 as LNHDA and CDR2 as SQIVND (reference sequence). The CDR3 is 15 residues long. The V gene end was trimmed by 3 bases and the J gene end by 10 bases; junction bases not matched to a gene: 5. In DNA form, the CDR3 reads TGTGCCAGTAGTATTCCGGGACTAGCGGGAGTAGAGCAGTTCTTC. It translates to CASSIPGLAGVEQFF.

CDR3 in DNA: TGTGCCAGCAGTGACCGGACAGGAGCCAGTGGCTACACCTTC. Translation: CASSDRTGASGYTF. The chain links TRBV6-4 to TRBJ1-2; 7 positions agree with TRBD1. CDR1 is MRHNA, CDR2 SNTAGT, per germline. The CDR3 runs 14 residues. Unmatched junction bases numbered 7, after V lost 2 bases and J lost 7 bases.

The chain recombines TRBV7-3 with TRBJ1-2, with 8 bases that match TRBD1. With 2 bases clipped from V and 6 bases from J, the junction kept 5 bases outside the gene matches. Germline V CDR1 and CDR2: SGHTA, FQGTGA. This CDR3 has 14 amino acids. The chain's CDR3 is CASSLGRGPNGYTF. CDR3 coding DNA: TGTGCCAGCAGCTTAGGCAGGGGGCCGAATGGCTACACCTTC.

This clone was recorded a few times. The chain uses TRBV7-2 and TRBJ1-1; maybe TRBD1 (5 bases). This CDR3 has 12 residues. Germline assignment: CDR1 SGHTA and CDR2 FQGNSA. Trimming took off 1 base at V and 8 bases at J, with 8 bases between the two ends. CDR3 bases: TGTGCCAGCAGCTTAGGAAAGGGGGAAGCTTTCTTT. Translating it yields CASSLGKGEAFF.

This clone was observed a few times. CDR3 amino acids: CASSPSGGNTIYF. DNA of the CDR3: TGTGCCAGCAGCCCGTCGGGGGGAAACACCATATATTTT. The V call is TRBV27, the J call TRBJ1-3; no clear D. This CDR3 has 13 amino acids. Germline V lookup: CDR1 MNHEY, CDR2 SMNVEV (reference sequence). V lost 6 bases to trimming and J lost 4 bases, with 10 bases between them.